This TCR beta chain was captured in a study of blood T cell repertoires in COVID-19. Study in general: T cells, B-cell-depleted T cells, or PBMCs provided the cDNA or gDNA that served as material.

This clone was counted a single time. The ends lost 5 bases at V and 4 bases at J; junction bases unmatched: 3. The CDR3 is 13 residues long. Germline loops: CDR1 MNHNY, CDR2 SVGAGI (reference sequence). The table came from immunoSEQ multiplex PCR; TCRdb's copy has only in-frame clones and leaves some out. Among approximately 150,000 clones listed, roughly 87% were seen once. This sequence was found in a woman aged 55 to 70 with active or convalescent COVID-19. The sample taken for sequencing was peripheral blood. The chain links TRBV6-6 to TRBJ1-2; 8 nucleotides align to TRBD1. CDR3 DNA sequence: TGTGCCAGCAGTGGCGGACAGGGCTATGGCTACACCTTC. Protein sequence: CASSGGQGYGYTF.